These 25 T cell receptor beta chains came from one sample sequenced in a study of beta chain features in type 1 diabetes (dated by TCRdb to about 2018). Study-wide findings and limitations: In all four CD4+ subsets, TCRB CDR3 length was moderately but significantly shorter in type 1 diabetes patients.

The library was produced with the immunoSEQ multiplex PCR assay. The High Capacity cDNA Reverse Transcription Kit was used to reverse transcribe all of the isolated RNA, meaning that expressed TCRB transcripts were what got sequenced. TCRdb obtained this table from immuneACCESS and retained in-frame rearrangements with V and J assigned. These tables miss some clones; where compared with another copy, unresolved V genes account for less than half of the shortfall, and the remainder is unexplained. This sample holds more than 300,000 clones; around a tenth were observed only once. The ten largest clones capture about 0.6% of the sample. For these receptors, no antigen is known. Input material: central memory CD4+ T cells from blood. The origin of the receptors is a man aged 25-45 years with type 1 diabetes.

This clone has more than one count but fewer than ten. The V call is TRBV5-6, the J call TRBJ2-1; 10 nucleotides match TRBD1. Germline values: CDR1 SGHDT, CDR2 YYEEEE. Trimming removed 4 bases from V and 7 bases from J; junction bases left unmatched: 14. The CDR3 runs 17 residues. CDR3 amino acids: CASSKPSRTGGRNEQFF. Written as DNA, the CDR3 is TGTGCCAGCAGCAAACCCTCCAGGACAGGGGGAAGGAATGAGCAGTTCTTC. Full variable domain (remainder filled in from reference TRBV5-6 and TRBJ2-1): DAGVTQSPTHLIKTRGQQVTLRCSPKSGHDTVSWYQQALGQGPQFIFQYYEEEERQRGNFPDRFSGHQFPNYSSELNVNALLLGDSALYLCASSKPSRTGGRNEQFFGPGTRLTVL.

J is TRBJ1-5 and V is TRBV6-1; unclear D gene. With 6 bases removed from V and 2 bases from J, the gap between germline ends came to 8 bases. The CDR3 extends over 13 amino acids. Looked up from germline, CDR1 is MNHNS and CDR2 is SASEGT. CDR3 coding DNA: TGTGCCAGCAGACCGTTTCGCAATCAGCCCCAGCATTTT. As protein: CASRPFRNQPQHF.

CDR3 DNA sequence: TGTGCCAGCAGCCGGCTGGCGGGGGGTTCCTACAATGAGCAGTTCTTC. Encoded protein: CASSRLAGGSYNEQFF. The gene calls are TRBV5-5 and TRBJ2-1; 8 bases match TRBD2. This CDR3 comprises 16 residues. V trimming: 4 bases; J trimming: 1 base; junction bases outside the gene matches: 7. CDR1 and CDR2 from the germline V gene are SGHKS and YYEKEE (reference sequence).

A few counts support this clone. J is TRBJ2-7 and V is TRBV5-4, with TRBD2 identical over 9 bases. Germline assignment: CDR1 SGHNT and CDR2 YYREEE (reference sequence). This CDR3 contains 15 residues. The trim removed 3 bases at V and 2 bases at J, leaving 6 bases unmatched. Here the CDR3 DNA reads TGTGCCAGCAGCTCGAGGGCTAGCGGGGCCTACGAGCAGTACTTC. Its protein is CASSSRASGAYEQYF.

The V call is TRBV28, the J call TRBJ1-2; D not resolved. The V end lost 2 bases, the J end lost 8 bases, and 9 bases lay between the germline ends. The CDR3 has 12 residues. Germline V gene data show CDR1 as MDHEN and CDR2 as SYDVKM. In DNA form, the CDR3 reads TGTGCCAGCAGTTTAACGGCAACGGGCTACACCTTC. Its translation is CASSLTATGYTF.

This clone was seen a handful of times. The J gene is TRBJ2-5, the V gene TRBV28, with D possibly matching TRBD2 (6 bases). V was shortened by 6 bases and J by 4 bases, with 18 bases between the two germline ends. The CDR3 contains 15 residues. CDR1 is MDHEN and CDR2 is SYDVKM in the germline V gene. In DNA form, the CDR3 reads TGTGCCAGCAGGGGTCCGGGGGACCGACGAGAGACCCAGTACTTC. Amino acids: CASRGPGDRRETQYF.

The gene calls are TRBV19 and TRBJ2-7, with D possibly matching TRBD1 (6 bases). This CDR3 has 15 amino acids. CDR1 and CDR2 from the germline V gene are LNHDA and SQIVND (reference sequence). V lost 5 bases, J lost 5 bases, and 19 bases lay in between. CDR3 bases: TGTGCCAGTAGTTGGCTGGGGGCAGAGACCCACGAGCAGTACTTC. It encodes CASSWLGAETHEQYF. Combining the CDR3 with reference TRBV19 and TRBJ2-7 gives the whole variable domain DGGITQSPKYLFRKEGQNVTLSCEQNLNHDAMYWYRQDPGQGLRLIYYSQIVNDFQKGDIAEGYSVSREKKESFPLTVTSAQKNPTAFYLCASSWLGAETHEQYFGPGTRLTVT.

This clone was detected a few times. The genes are TRBV29-1 and TRBJ2-1; D is perhaps TRBD2 (6 bases). V lost 1 base and J lost 6, with 13 bases in between. Per germline, CDR1 SQVTM and CDR2 ANQGSEA. The CDR3 has 14 amino acids. The CDR3 reads CSVEVGTGVNEQFF. DNA for the CDR3: TGCAGCGTTGAAGTAGGGACGGGAGTCAATGAGCAGTTCTTC.

The genes are TRBV28 and TRBJ2-5; TRBD1 agrees at 7 bases. CDR3 length: 17 residues. Germline CDR1 MDHEN, CDR2 SYDVKM. The junction had 19 bases not matched to a gene; V was cut back by 7 bases and J by 5 bases. The CDR3 DNA follows: TGTGCCAGCATGGGGAGAAGGGGGCGTAATCTTTTGGAGACCCAGTACTTC. Residues: CASMGRRGRNLLETQYF.

This clone was seen only a few times. Other DNA sequences in this specimen translate into the identical CDR3. The chain links TRBV10-3 to TRBJ2-5; a weak D match, TRBD2 (6 bases). This CDR3 spans 14 amino acids. Germline CDR1 reads ENHRY; CDR2 reads SYGVKD. The V and J ends lost 0 bases and 3 bases respectively, with 8 bases between them. The CDR3 loop reads CAISESTGEETQYF. For the CDR3, the DNA is TGTGCCATCAGTGAGTCGACGGGAGAAGAGACCCAGTACTTC.

This clone was seen a few times. The chain employs TRBV7-2 and TRBJ2-1; D gene unclear. V lost 1 base and J lost 6, with 7 bases in between. The CDR3 length is 13 residues. Germline CDR1 SGHTA, CDR2 FQGNSA. The CDR3 nucleotides are TGTGCCAGCAGCTTAGAAAGTAGCAATGAGCAGTTCTTC. Its translation: CASSLESSNEQFF.

The table lists this clone with a few counts. The rearrangement links TRBV2 to TRBJ2-3; TRBD1 is a possible D gene (5 bases). V lost 2 bases to trimming and J lost 2 bases, with 17 bases between them. Per germline, CDR1 SNHLY and CDR2 FYNNEI. CDR3 length: 17 residues. CDR3 region: CASSESQGGAVTDTQYF. The DNA of the CDR3 is TGTGCCAGCAGTGAATCCCAGGGCGGCGCAGTCACAGATACGCAGTATTTT. Full variable domain (outside the CDR3, taken from reference TRBV2 and TRBJ2-3): EPEVTQTPSHQVTQMGQEVILRCVPISNHLYFYWYRQILGQKVEFLVSFYNNEISEKSEIFDDQFSVERPDGSNFTLKIRSTKLEDSAMYFCASSESQGGAVTDTQYFGPGTRLTVL.

This clone was seen only a few times. The chain is built from TRBV13 and TRBJ2-3, with D maybe TRBD2 (5 bases). CDR1 PRHDT and CDR2 FYEKMQ come from the germline V gene (reference sequence). V lost 3 bases and J 1 base, leaving 8 bases between the germline ends. The CDR3 runs 14 residues. The CDR3 spells CASSFRRGTDTQYF. CDR3 DNA sequence: TGTGCCAGCAGCTTCCGGCGGGGCACAGATACGCAGTATTTT.

This clone was observed a handful of times. The rearrangement links TRBV9 to TRBJ1-4; the D is unclear. Germline CDR1 SGDLS, CDR2 YYNGEE. V gave up 0 bases and J gave up 7 bases, with 7 bases separating them. The CDR3 sequence is 13 residues long. The CDR3 DNA reads TGTGCCAGCAGCGTAGGACCGGGTGAAAAACTGTTTTTT. Translated: CASSVGPGEKLFF.

In its sample, this clone was seen a few times. This chain uses TRBV5-1 with TRBJ2-3, with D perhaps assigned TRBD1 or TRBD2 (5 bases each). The V gene's germline CDR1 is SGHRS and CDR2 YFSETQ. The ends were cut back, 5 bases at V and 3 bases at J, with 13 bases in the middle. The CDR3 spans 14 residues. The CDR3, as DNA: TGCGCCAGCAGGGCAGGGAGTAGTACAGATACGCAGTATTTT. This sequence encodes CASRAGSSTDTQYF.

This clone was recorded a few times. The chain uses TRBV11-2 and TRBJ2-7; 7 nucleotides match TRBD2. Germline CDR1 SGHAT, CDR2 FQNNGV. The CDR3 is made up of 15 amino acids. Trimming at V came to 5 bases and at J to 5 bases, leaving 12 bases not matched to a gene. The CDR3 bases are TGTGCCAGCAGCCATCAGCGGGGAGGGGCCAACGAGCAGTACTTC. As protein: CASSHQRGGANEQYF.

This clone was counted many times. The chain couples TRBV28 to TRBJ1-2; D remains ambiguous. Trimming stripped 5 bases from V and 4 bases from J, with 11 bases between. This CDR3 contains 13 residues. Germline V lookup: CDR1 MDHEN, CDR2 SYDVKM. CDR3 nucleotides: TGTGCCAGCAGTGAACAGCGGACCTATGGCTACACCTTC. It translates to CASSEQRTYGYTF.

This clone was seen a few times. This rearrangement joins TRBV19 to TRBJ2-3; 7 positions agree with TRBD1. The CDR3 is 15 residues long. V lost 4 bases to trimming and J lost 0 bases; unmatched junction nucleotides: 4. Germline values: CDR1 LNHDA, CDR2 SQIVND (reference sequence). Here the CDR3 reads CASSTKQGSTDTQYF. DNA for the CDR3: TGTGCCAGTAGTACGAAACAGGGGAGCACAGATACGCAGTATTTT.

Comment on this clone: The germline gene is not matched at one end of the junction; a read error may be the cause. CDR3 sequence reads: CASSTGLAGGNEQFF. The DNA for the CDR3 is TGTGCTAGCAGCACCGGACTAGCGGGAGGAAATGAGCAGTTCTTC. The J gene is TRBJ2-1, the V gene TRBV7-7, with 14 bases that match TRBD2. This CDR3 is 15 amino acids long. The V gene's germline CDR1 is SSHAT and CDR2 FNYEAQ (reference sequence). Using reference TRBV7-7 and TRBJ2-1 for the parts outside the CDR3, the full variable domain is GAGVSQSPRYKVTKRGQDVTLRCDPISSHATLYWYQQALGQGPEFLTYFNYEAQPDKSGLPSDRFSAERPEGSISTLTIQRTEQRDSAMYRCASSTGLAGGNEQFFGPGTRLTVL.

This clone was observed a handful of times. This sequence joins TRBV4-2 and TRBJ2-1; 9 positions match TRBD2. V lost 5 bases and J lost 2; bases outside the gene matches: 7. The CDR3 loop spans 16 amino acids. The germline gives CDR1 LGHNA, CDR2 YNFKEQ. The DNA for the CDR3 is TGTGCCAGCAGCTTGGTGGTAGCGGGAGCCTACAATGAGCAGTTCTTC. Translating it yields CASSLVVAGAYNEQFF.

This clone was counted many times. This chain uses TRBV28 with TRBJ1-3, with D hard to call. The CDR3 is made up of 14 amino acids. Germline loops: CDR1 MDHEN, CDR2 SYDVKM. The V gene lost 6 bases and the J gene lost 0 bases, with 9 bases spanning the gap. The CDR3 DNA reads as TGTGCCAGCAGCCCGGAGGGCTCTGGAAACACCATATATTTT. It yields the protein CASSPEGSGNTIYF.

At least ten counts were recorded for this clone. V gene TRBV7-3 combines with J gene TRBJ2-7, with a weak D call TRBD1 (5 bases). Germline lookup yields CDR1 SGHTA and CDR2 FQGTGA. This CDR3 spans 13 amino acids. The V end was cut by 5 bases, the J end by 3 bases, with 11 bases between. The CDR3 loop is CASSADRLYEQYF. The CDR3 DNA reads TGTGCCAGCAGCGCAGACAGACTCTACGAGCAGTACTTC.

The chain is built from TRBV30 and TRBJ2-7, with no clear D. Between the trimmed V and J ends, which lost 4 bases and 5 bases, there was a span of 9 bases. This CDR3 comprises 11 residues. Germline CDR1 and CDR2: GTSNPN and SVGIG (reference sequence). CDR3 sequence (DNA): TGTGCCTGGACCCGCAGAGACGAGCAGTACTTC. It translates to CAWTRRDEQYF. Filled out from reference TRBV30 and TRBJ2-7, the complete variable domain reads SQTIHQWPATLVQPVGSPLSLECTVEGTSNPNLYWYRQAAGRGLQLLFYSVGIGQISSEVPQNLSASRPQDRQFILSSKKLLLSDSGFYLCAWTRRDEQYFGPGTRLTVT.

This clone was observed a few times. V usage is TRBV6-6 and J usage is TRBJ1-3, with D unclear. Trimming pared 7 bases from V and 2 bases from J, leaving 12 bases between. Germline V CDR1 and CDR2: MNHNY, SVGAGI (reference sequence). The CDR3 is 14 amino acids. The CDR3 loop reads CASMGSVTGNTIYF. DNA for the CDR3: TGTGCCAGCATGGGTTCGGTCACTGGAAACACCATATATTTT.

This clone showed up just a few times. The genes are TRBV5-1 and TRBJ2-1, with D perhaps TRBD1 or TRBD2 (5 bases each). V shed 4 bases and J shed 3 bases, with 17 bases lying between them. This CDR3 is built from 16 residues. Germline V gene sequence: CDR1 SGHRS, CDR2 YFSETQ. In DNA, the CDR3 is TGCGCCAGCAGCCAGGGACCAAGCGAATTCTACAATGAGCAGTTCTTC. Its protein is CASSQGPSEFYNEQFF.